The entry below gives a single T cell receptor beta chain sequence along with its context. Germline V CDR1 and CDR2: SGHRS, YFSETQ. Trimming stripped 8 bases from V and 2 bases from J, with 23 bases between. The length of the CDR3 is 16 residues. Two oligonucleotides, mixed equimolar, formed the beta constant-region primer covering TRBC1 and TRBC2. MiXCR, applied by TCRdb to the UMI-ligation and nested PCR reads, yields one record per CDR3 protein. The sample has about 80,000 distinct CDR3 sequences, roughly 13% seen once; the top ten hold 0.75% to 1%. The source of the sample is a study of naive and memory T cell subsets.

V is TRBV5-1 and J is TRBJ2-7; no definite D call. The receptor was derived from a human donor in good health. The sequenced sample consisted of central memory CD4+ T cells from blood. CDR3 nucleotide sequence: TGCGCCAGGGGCCCGCTGGCGGTAAACGGAGCCTACGAGCAGTACTTC. Protein: CARGPLAVNGAYEQYF.